This T cell receptor (beta chain) is drawn from a study of high-grade serous ovarian cancer treatment subgroups. There are 16 residues in the CDR3. Per the germline V gene, CDR1 is MNHEY and CDR2 is SVGAGI. Trimming removed 2 bases from V and 6 bases from J, with 17 bases in between. Tumor samples were taken before definitive surgery or chemotherapy. Only in-frame clones appear in the TCRdb table, and some are missing; sequencing was by immunoSEQ multiplex PCR. Of about 2,900 clones listed, about 75% are singletons. This receptor was obtained from a human donor with high-grade serous ovarian cancer. The V and J genes are TRBV6-5 and TRBJ1-3; D unclear. Sequencing was carried out using tumor tissue. The CDR3 loop reads CASSYARADQPNTIYF. The DNA for the CDR3 is TGTGCCAGCAGTTACGCTCGGGCAGATCAGCCAAACACCATATATTTT.